This T cell receptor (beta chain) originates from a study of response to subunit inactivated influenza vaccine. Whole-study results and caveats: Authors suggested few new T cells are recruited by each seasonal influenza vaccination.

TCRdb analysed the RT-PCR reads with MiXCR anew, one entry per CDR3 protein. The data show just under 550,000 distinct CDR3 sequences, with approximately 20% seen just once and approximately 2.9% held by the top ten. The CDR3 sequence is 15 residues long. CDR1 is MNHNS, CDR2 SASEGT, per germline. Worth noting for this clonotype: What it recognizes is unknown.

This sample also appeared in a second study, on T cells expressing NK-cell markers. That report adds: As the method of synthesis, 5'RACE template switching with UMIs yielded TCR beta cDNA. For several experiments, T cell sorting was restricted to the alpha-beta TCR population by means of an anti-gamma-delta TCR antibody. Of the CD8+ T cells in roughly 6 donors, about 1.0-7.5% belonged to dominant NKG2C+ clonotypes.

The V call is TRBV6-1, the J call TRBJ2-3, with 7 bases identical to TRBD2. The receptor comes from a middle-aged man who received an inactivated influenza vaccine. The material was CD4+ T cells sorted from PBMCs, obtained about 11 days after vaccination. The chain's CDR3 is CVPPPGLAVTDTQYF. CDR3 DNA: TGTGTGCCTCCCCCCGGCCTAGCGGTCACAGATACGCAGTATTTT.